This T cell receptor beta chain was recovered during a study of CD8 T cells in Susac syndrome. Study-wide background: Blood was drawn from Susac syndrome patients while they were therapy-naive, on corticosteroids, or on intravenous immunoglobulin alone.

Negative isolation yielded the CD8+ and CD4+ T cells, while FACS enriched the TEMRA cells. After extraction with the RNeasy kit, roughly 0.5 to 1 ug of the RNA was reverse transcribed using random hexamers. Across 54 Vbeta and 13 Jbeta, immunoSEQ multiplex PCR amplified TCR beta CDR3. MiXCR, applied by TCRdb to the immunoSEQ multiplex PCR reads, yields one record per CDR3 protein. The sample consists of 95,000 to 150,000 distinct CDR3 sequences, roughly 95% of them appearing once. V lost 7 bases to trimming and J lost 0 bases, with 16 bases between them. This CDR3 has 16 amino acids. Germline loops: CDR1 LNHDA, CDR2 SQIVND (reference sequence).

This TCR derives from a human donor with Susac syndrome. Sequencing was done on a sample of CD4+ T cells from PBMCs. This chain joins TRBV19 and TRBJ1-5; maybe TRBD1 (6 bases). In DNA, the CDR3 is TGTGCCAGTACCCTGGGGGCGGGGGCTAGCAATCAGCCCCAGCATTTT. Its translation is CASTLGAGASNQPQHF.